This TCR beta chain was sequenced during a study of radiation and T cells in renal cell carcinoma (dated by TCRdb to about 2020). For the wider study: In total, approximately 53 samples, comprising 26 tumors and some 27 peripheral blood samples, were subjected to TCR beta sequencing. The last blood draw occurred 4 weeks after radiation, at the same time as nephrectomy. Across all 50 or so samples, 4,016,671 unique CDR3 nucleotide sequences, encoding 2.5 million to 3 million unique CDR3 amino acid sequences, were identified. Study-wide findings and limitations: Top tumor clonotypes rose in blood from baseline to 2 weeks post-radiation, then contracted by 4 weeks, suggesting transient expansion of tumor-resident clones. Changes in the blood repertoire were not tracked past 4 weeks after treatment. No pretreatment tumor biopsies were available, so the baseline intratumoral presence of clonotypes could not be determined. The single-armed trial design could not address effects of radiation dose or scheduling on the TCR repertoire.

The time point label, as the study defines it: blood 4 weeks post-SBRT, at nephrectomy. The treatment or condition label on this specimen signifies: 15 Gy SBRT to primary tumor, nephrectomy 4 weeks later. The samples were drawn from a clinical trial, where primary renal cell carcinomas were treated with 15 Gy of stereotactic body radiation therapy and then removed by nephrectomy 4 weeks afterward. To track tumor-enriched clonotypes, serial peripheral blood was sampled from radiation-treated patients at baseline and at 2 weeks and 4 weeks after SBRT. All patients had renal cell carcinoma with clear cell pathology. The QIAamp DNA Blood Mini Kit (Qiagen) was used to prepare genomic DNA for TCR sequencing. Samples were included in the analyses only if all quality control checks were passed. Notes on this clone: Its recognized antigen is unknown. Base-call qualities are not available, and no considerably larger clone is one nucleotide away.

Taken from cysteine to phenylalanine, the CDR3 has 14 residues. The read is trimmed to its CDR3 DNA, 42 bases read in frame from base 1. V and J lose 7 bases and 5 bases, and a span of 16 bases separates them. CDR1 and CDR2, looked up from the germline V gene (reference sequence), are MNHEY and SMNVEV. Following the manufacturer's recommendations, the immunoSEQ kit was used to generate TCR beta libraries from genomic DNA. Library preparation used a first multiplex PCR with proprietary primers, then a second PCR adding unique barcodes, with bead cleanups after each round. A kit-provided positive control reaction and a negative control reaction were included in every sample batch. The final libraries were assessed on an Agilent 4200 TapeStation D1000 ScreenTape, pooled by volume, and quantified by qPCR. Sequencing ran on an Illumina NextSeq500 with a MidOutput 150-cycle cartridge, using 156 Read1 and 15 Index1 cycles with kit custom primers. The pooled library was loaded at roughly 0.98 pM with a roughly 20% PhiX control spike-in. The study's processing was this. Vendor-processed data were analyzed in R, with a clonotype defined as all T cells sharing the same CDR3 nucleotide sequence. In the clone abundance analyses, frequencies were normalized to the 10,000 most abundant clones in each sample. Public T cell clones, which averaged fewer than five per sample, were excluded before analysis. A difference in abundance of at least 32-fold between compartments was used to define tumor-enriched and baseline blood-enriched clonotypes. Clonotypes expanded or contracted between blood time points were identified with a beta-binomial differential abundance model. Similarity between tumor and blood repertoires was quantified using the Baroni-Urbani and Buser coefficient, and groups were compared with two-tailed Wilcoxon tests in R. Sourced from immuneACCESS, this table was stored by TCRdb with only in-frame sequences that have V and J called. A share of the clones is absent; for the studies checked, an unresolved V gene accounts for under half, and the remainder has no known explanation. The DNA gave D and trimming, while V, J and clone size come from that table. The sample profile shows roughly 90,000 clones; 85% of them were found once. Roughly a tenth of the sample is taken by the ten largest.

This chain is built from TRBV27 and TRBJ2-3, with TRBD1 tentatively as D gene (5 bases match). The input for sequencing was blood, taken from a patient whose treatment included radiotherapy and nephrectomy. This sequence was found in a man aged 45 to 65 with renal cell carcinoma. CDR3 protein: CASTSKGLIDTQYF. The bases are TGTGCCAGCACCTCGAAGGGGTTGATAGATACGCAGTATTTT.